This T cell receptor (beta chain) comes out of a study of T cell responses to AZD1222 COVID-19 vaccine. Study-wide results and limits: Baseline antibody screening turned up just 6 or 7 seropositive AZD1222 recipients.

Here immunoSEQ multiplex PCR was the method, and the copy in TCRdb shows in-frame clones only, minus some. Of about 140,000 clones in the sample, roughly 90% are singletons; the top ten hold about 4.8%. As for this clone: Its antigen is unidentified.

Germline trimming cut 5 bases from V and 4 bases from J; bases unmatched to any gene: 10. CDR3 length: 16 residues. Germline CDR1 and CDR2: MDHEN and SYDVKM. The starting material was peripheral blood, obtained on day 0 of AZD1222 vaccination. The chain carries TRBV28 and TRBJ2-3; 9 nucleotides agree with TRBD2. The receptor comes from an adult in good health. CDR3 loop: CASSHGTSYTSDTQYF. DNA of the CDR3: TGTGCCAGCAGTCACGGGACTAGCTATACGTCAGATACGCAGTATTTT.